The clone carrying this TCR beta chain was counted between two and nine times. TCRdb re-analysed the 5' RACE reads in MiXCR, keeping a single row per CDR3 protein. The sample carries under 200,000 distinct CDR3 sequences, 13% recorded once. Trimming took off 5 bases at V and 7 bases at J, with 12 bases between the two ends. CDR3 length: 13 residues. Germline values: CDR1 SGHDT, CDR2 YYEEEE. The record originates from a study of T-cell memory formation after mild COVID-19. The sample was PBMCs or a T cell subset sorted from them (not recorded which). V is TRBV5-6 and J is TRBJ1-4; no clear D. The receptor was isolated from a young man who had mild COVID-19 (a few samples of this study predate the infection). Cell type and time point are not known. The chain's CDR3 is CASSWARGEKLFF. CDR3 DNA sequence: TGTGCCAGCAGTTGGGCTCGTGGTGAAAAACTGTTTTTT.